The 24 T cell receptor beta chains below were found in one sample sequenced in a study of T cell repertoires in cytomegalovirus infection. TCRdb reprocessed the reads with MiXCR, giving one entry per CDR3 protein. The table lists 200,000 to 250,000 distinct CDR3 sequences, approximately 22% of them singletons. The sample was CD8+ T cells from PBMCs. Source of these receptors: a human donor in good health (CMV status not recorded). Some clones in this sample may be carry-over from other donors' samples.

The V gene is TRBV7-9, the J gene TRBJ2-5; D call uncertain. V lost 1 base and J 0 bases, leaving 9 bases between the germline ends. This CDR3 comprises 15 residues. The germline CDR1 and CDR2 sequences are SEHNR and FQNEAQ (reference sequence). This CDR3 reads CASSLGPGNQETQYF. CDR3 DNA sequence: TGTGCCAGCAGCTTAGGCCCGGGTAACCAAGAGACCCAGTACTTC.

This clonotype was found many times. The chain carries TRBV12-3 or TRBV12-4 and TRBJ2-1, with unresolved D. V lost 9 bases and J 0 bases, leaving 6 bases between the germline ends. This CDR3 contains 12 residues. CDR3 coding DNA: TGTGCCAGTGGAAGCTCCTACAATGAGCAGTTCTTC. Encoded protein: CASGSSYNEQFF.

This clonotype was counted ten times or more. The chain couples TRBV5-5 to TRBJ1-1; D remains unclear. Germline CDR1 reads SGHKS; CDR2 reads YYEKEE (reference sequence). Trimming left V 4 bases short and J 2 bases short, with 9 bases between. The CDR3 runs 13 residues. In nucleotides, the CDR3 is TGTGCCAGCAGCGTGGGAGTTAACACTGAAGCTTTCTTT. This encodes CASSVGVNTEAFF.

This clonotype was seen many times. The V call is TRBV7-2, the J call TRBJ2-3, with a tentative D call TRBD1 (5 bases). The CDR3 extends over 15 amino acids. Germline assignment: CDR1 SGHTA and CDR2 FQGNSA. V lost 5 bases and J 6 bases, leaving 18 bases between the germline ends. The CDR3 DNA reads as TGTGCCAGCAGCGGGGCGAACCGACAGTGGGATACGCAGTATTTT. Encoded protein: CASSGANRQWDTQYF.

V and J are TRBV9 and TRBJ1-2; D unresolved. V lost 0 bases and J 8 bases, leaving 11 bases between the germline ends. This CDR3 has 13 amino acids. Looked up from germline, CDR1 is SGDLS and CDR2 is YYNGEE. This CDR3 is CASSVDEEKGYTF. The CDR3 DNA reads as TGTGCCAGCAGCGTAGATGAAGAGAAGGGCTACACCTTC.

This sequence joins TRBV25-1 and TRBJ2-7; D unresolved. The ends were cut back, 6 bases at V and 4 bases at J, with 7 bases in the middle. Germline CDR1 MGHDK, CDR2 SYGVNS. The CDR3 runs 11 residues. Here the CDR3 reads CASSTMYEQYF. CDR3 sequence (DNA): TGTGCCAGCAGCACTATGTACGAGCAGTACTTC.

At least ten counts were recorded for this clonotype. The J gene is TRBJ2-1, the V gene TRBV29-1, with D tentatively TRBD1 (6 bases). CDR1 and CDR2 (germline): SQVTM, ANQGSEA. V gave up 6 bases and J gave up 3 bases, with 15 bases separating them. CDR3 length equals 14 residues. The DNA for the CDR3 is TGCAGCGTGACGGACAGAGGGCACTACAATGAGCAGTTCTTC. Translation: CSVTDRGHYNEQFF.

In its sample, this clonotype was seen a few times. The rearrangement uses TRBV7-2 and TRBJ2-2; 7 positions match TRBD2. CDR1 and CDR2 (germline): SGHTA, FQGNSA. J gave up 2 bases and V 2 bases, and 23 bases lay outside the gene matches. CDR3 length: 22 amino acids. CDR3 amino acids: CASSLRHITVRDYPINTGELFF. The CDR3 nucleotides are TGTGCCAGCAGCTTAAGGCACATTACAGTCCGGGACTACCCCATAAACACCGGGGAGCTGTTTTTT.

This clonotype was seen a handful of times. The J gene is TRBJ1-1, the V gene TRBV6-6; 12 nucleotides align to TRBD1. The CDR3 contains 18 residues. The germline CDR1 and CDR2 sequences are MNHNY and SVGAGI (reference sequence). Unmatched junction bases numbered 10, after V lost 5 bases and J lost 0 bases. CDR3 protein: CASSPIPGQGALNTEAFF. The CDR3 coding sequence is TGTGCCAGCAGTCCAATACCGGGACAGGGGGCTTTGAACACTGAAGCTTTCTTT.

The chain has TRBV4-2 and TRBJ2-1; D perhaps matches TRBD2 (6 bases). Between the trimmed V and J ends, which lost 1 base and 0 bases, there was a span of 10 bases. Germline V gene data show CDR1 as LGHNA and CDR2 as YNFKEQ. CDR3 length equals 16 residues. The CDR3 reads CASSQGLASSYNEQFF. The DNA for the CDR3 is TGTGCCAGCAGCCAAGGTCTAGCGAGCTCCTACAATGAGCAGTTCTTC.

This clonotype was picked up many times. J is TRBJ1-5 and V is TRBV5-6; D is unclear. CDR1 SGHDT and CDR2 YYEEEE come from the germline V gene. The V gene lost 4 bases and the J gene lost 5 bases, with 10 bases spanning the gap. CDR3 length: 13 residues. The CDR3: CASSPGVYQPQHF. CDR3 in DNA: TGTGCCAGCAGCCCTGGCGTCTATCAGCCCCAGCATTTT.

The CDR3 DNA reads TGTGCCAGCAGTTTAGGCGGACTAGTCGGAGAGTTCTTC. Protein product: CASSLGGLVGEFF. The chain links TRBV27 to TRBJ2-1, with 7 bases fitting TRBD2. CDR3 length: 13 residues. V shed 2 bases and J 14 bases; nucleotides not matched to a gene: 9. CDR1 is MNHEY and CDR2 is SMNVEV in the germline V gene (reference sequence).

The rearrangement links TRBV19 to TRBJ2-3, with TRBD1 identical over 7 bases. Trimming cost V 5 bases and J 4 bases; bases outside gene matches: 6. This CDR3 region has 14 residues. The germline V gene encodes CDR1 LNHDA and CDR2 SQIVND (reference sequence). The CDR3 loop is CASSLGQAADTQYF. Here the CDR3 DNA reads TGTGCCAGTAGTCTCGGACAGGCCGCAGATACGCAGTATTTT.

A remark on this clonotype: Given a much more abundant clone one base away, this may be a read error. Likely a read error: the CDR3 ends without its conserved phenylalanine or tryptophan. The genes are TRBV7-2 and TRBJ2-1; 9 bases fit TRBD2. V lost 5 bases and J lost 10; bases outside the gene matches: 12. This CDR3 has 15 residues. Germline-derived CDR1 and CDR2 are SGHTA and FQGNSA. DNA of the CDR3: TGTGCCAGCAGCCCTATAGGAGCGGGGGGATACGAGCAGTTCGTC. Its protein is CASSPIGAGGYEQFV.

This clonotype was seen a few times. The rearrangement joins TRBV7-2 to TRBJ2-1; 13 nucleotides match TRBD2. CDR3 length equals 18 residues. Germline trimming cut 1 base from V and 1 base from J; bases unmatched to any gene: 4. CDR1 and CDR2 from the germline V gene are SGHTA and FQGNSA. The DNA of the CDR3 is TGTGCCAGCAGCTTAGGGACTAGCGGGGGCTATTCCTACAATGAGCAGTTCTTC. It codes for CASSLGTSGGYSYNEQFF.

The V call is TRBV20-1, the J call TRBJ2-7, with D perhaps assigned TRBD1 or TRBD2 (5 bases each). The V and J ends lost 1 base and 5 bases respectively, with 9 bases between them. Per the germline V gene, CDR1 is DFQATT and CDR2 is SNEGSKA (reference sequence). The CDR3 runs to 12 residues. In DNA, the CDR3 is TGCAGTGCTAGAGGAGGGGTGAACGAGCAGTACTTC. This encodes CSARGGVNEQYF.

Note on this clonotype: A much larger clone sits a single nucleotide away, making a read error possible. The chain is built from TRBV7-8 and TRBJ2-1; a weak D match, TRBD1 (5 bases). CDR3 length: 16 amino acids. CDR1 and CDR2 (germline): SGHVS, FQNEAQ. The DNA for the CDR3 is TGTGCCAGCAGCTTAGATAACAGGTTCTCCTACAATGAGCAGATCTTC. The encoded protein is CASSLDNRFSYNEQIF.

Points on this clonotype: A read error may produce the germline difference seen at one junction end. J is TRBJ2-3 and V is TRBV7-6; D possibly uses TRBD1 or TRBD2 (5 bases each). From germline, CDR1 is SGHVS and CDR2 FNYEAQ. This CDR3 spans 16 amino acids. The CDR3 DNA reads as TGTACCAGCAGCCACACCATCGGGGCTCTACCCCATACGCAGTATTTT. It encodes CTSSHTIGALPHTQYF.

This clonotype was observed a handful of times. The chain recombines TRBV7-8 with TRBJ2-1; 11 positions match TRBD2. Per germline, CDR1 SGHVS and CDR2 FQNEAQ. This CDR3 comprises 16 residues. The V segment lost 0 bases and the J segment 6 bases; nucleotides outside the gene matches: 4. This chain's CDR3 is CASSLARLAGSNEQFF. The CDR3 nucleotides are TGTGCCAGCAGCTTAGCCCGACTAGCGGGGAGCAATGAGCAGTTCTTC.

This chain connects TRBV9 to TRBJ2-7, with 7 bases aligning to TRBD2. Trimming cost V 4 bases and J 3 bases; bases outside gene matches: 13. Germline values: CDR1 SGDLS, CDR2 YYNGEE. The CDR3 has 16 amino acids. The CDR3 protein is CASSHRGGPNHYEQYF. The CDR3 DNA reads TGTGCCAGCAGCCATCGCGGGGGACCCAACCACTACGAGCAGTACTTC.

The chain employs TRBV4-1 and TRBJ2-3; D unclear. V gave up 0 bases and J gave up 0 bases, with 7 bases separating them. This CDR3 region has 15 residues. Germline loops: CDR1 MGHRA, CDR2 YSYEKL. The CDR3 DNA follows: TGCGCCAGCAGCCAAGAGATTGGGAGCACAGATACGCAGTATTTT. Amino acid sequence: CASSQEIGSTDTQYF.

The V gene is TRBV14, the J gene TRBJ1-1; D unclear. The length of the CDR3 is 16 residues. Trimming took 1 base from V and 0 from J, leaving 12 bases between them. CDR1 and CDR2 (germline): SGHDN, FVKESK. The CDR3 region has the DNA TGTGCCAGCAGCCAAGTCGCAAGGATGCTGAACACTGAAGCTTTCTTT. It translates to CASSQVARMLNTEAFF.

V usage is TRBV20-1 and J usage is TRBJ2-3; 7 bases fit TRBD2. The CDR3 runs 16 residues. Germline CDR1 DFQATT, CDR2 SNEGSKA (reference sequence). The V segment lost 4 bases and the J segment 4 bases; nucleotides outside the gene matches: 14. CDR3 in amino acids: CSANLLRLAGSDTQYF. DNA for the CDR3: TGCAGTGCTAACCTCCTGCGACTAGCCGGTTCAGATACGCAGTATTTT.

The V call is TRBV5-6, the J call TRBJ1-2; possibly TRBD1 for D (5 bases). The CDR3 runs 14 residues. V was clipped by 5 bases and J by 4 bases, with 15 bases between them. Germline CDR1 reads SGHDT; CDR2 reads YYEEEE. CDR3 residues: CASRDRQFGYGYTF. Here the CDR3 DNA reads TGTGCCAGCAGGGACCGACAGTTCGGCTATGGCTACACCTTC.